The 14 T cell receptor beta chains given below trace back to one sample, sequenced in a study of cytomegalovirus exposure and HLA in healthy donors. The protocol was immunoSEQ multiplex PCR, while the TCRdb copy is restricted to in-frame clones and leaves out a portion. In the table there are 90,000 to 150,000 clones, roughly 90% of which are singletons. Sequencing used PBMCs. These receptors came from a woman under 30 in good health and CMV-seropositive.

This chain joins TRBV5-6 and TRBJ2-7; D is possibly TRBD1 (5 bases). V gave up 0 bases and J gave up 3 bases, with 7 bases separating them. Germline CDR1 reads SGHDT; CDR2 reads YYEEEE. The CDR3 spans 13 residues. DNA for the CDR3: TGTGCCAGCAGCTTGGGCAGGGACTACGAGCAGTACTTC. Translated: CASSLGRDYEQYF.

The chain carries TRBV7-3 and TRBJ2-2; possible D gene TRBD2, 5 bases. This CDR3 spans 17 amino acids. Germline CDR1 is SGHTA and CDR2 is FQGTGA. The ends were cut back, 5 bases at V and 3 bases at J, with 19 bases in the middle. CDR3 sequence reads: CASSPHRLASYTGELFF. The CDR3 DNA follows: TGTGCCAGCAGCCCCCATCGGCTAGCTTCTTACACCGGGGAGCTGTTTTTT.

CDR3 DNA sequence: TGTGCCAGTAGTACATCTACAGGGTTTGGCTATGGCTACACCTTC. The encoded protein is CASSTSTGFGYGYTF. This rearrangement joins TRBV19 to TRBJ1-2; TRBD1 might be the D (6 bases). CDR3 length: 15 amino acids. CDR1 and CDR2 (germline): LNHDA, SQIVND (reference sequence). Trimming shortened V by 4 bases and J by 4 bases, and 16 bases separated the two germline ends.

The chain links TRBV5-1 to TRBJ2-5, with 8 nucleotides matching TRBD1. Germline V gene lookup returns CDR1 SGHRS and CDR2 YFSETQ. CDR3 length: 16 residues. After removal of 0 bases from V and 6 bases from J, the junction contained 10 bases not matched to a gene. CDR3 amino acids: CASSLVAVQGAKTQYF. CDR3 DNA: TGCGCCAGCAGCTTGGTTGCCGTCCAGGGGGCGAAGACCCAGTACTTC.

The chain links TRBV5-1 to TRBJ2-1, with D unclear. Germline loops: CDR1 SGHRS, CDR2 YFSETQ. This CDR3 comprises 14 residues. Trimming pared 1 base from V and 2 bases from J, leaving 7 bases between. CDR3: CASSLTQAYNEQFF. The CDR3 region has the DNA TGCGCCAGCAGCTTGACGCAGGCCTACAATGAGCAGTTCTTC.

This chain connects TRBV6-1 to TRBJ1-4; 7 nucleotides agree with TRBD1. The CDR3 is made up of 15 amino acids. Germline V gene data show CDR1 as MNHNS and CDR2 as SASEGT. The J segment lost 0 bases and the V segment lost 6 bases, leaving 4 bases of the junction unmatched. The CDR3 region is CASRAGQATNEKLFF. The DNA for the CDR3 is TGTGCCAGCAGGGCAGGACAGGCAACTAATGAAAAACTGTTTTTT.

The V and J genes are TRBV7-9 and TRBJ1-1; D is unclear. Trimming shortened V by 5 bases and J by 5 bases, and 12 bases separated the two germline ends. The CDR3 contains 13 residues. CDR1 and CDR2 from the germline V gene are SEHNR and FQNEAQ (reference sequence). The DNA of the CDR3 is TGTGCCAGCAGCCAAAGAGGAGGGACTGAAGCTTTCTTT. Translated: CASSQRGGTEAFF.

CDR3 amino acids: CSVETTSGGFYNEQFF. CDR3 coding DNA: TGCAGCGTTGAGACGACTAGCGGGGGGTTTTACAATGAGCAGTTCTTC. The rearrangement joins TRBV29-1 to TRBJ2-1; 13 bases fit TRBD2. The V segment lost 3 bases and the J segment 4 bases; nucleotides outside the gene matches: 6. Per germline, CDR1 SQVTM and CDR2 ANQGSEA. The CDR3 covers 16 residues.

The table lists this clone with a few counts. DNA of the CDR3: TGTGCCAGCAGCCGGGACTGGAATTCACCCCTCCACTTT. It yields the protein CASSRDWNSPLHF. The chain joins TRBV27 to TRBJ1-6, with D possibly TRBD1 on 5 matching bases. The CDR3 consists of 13 residues. Germline V gene data show CDR1 as MNHEY and CDR2 as SMNVEV (reference sequence). Trimming pared 6 bases from V and 7 bases from J, leaving 10 bases between.

In its sample, this clone was seen once. The J gene is TRBJ1-1, the V gene TRBV11-3; tentatively, D is TRBD1 (5 bases). CDR1 and CDR2 from the germline V gene are SGHNT and YENEEA. V lost 0 bases and J 4 bases, leaving 12 bases between the germline ends. CDR3 length: 15 residues. The CDR3 nucleotides are TGTGCCAGCAGCTTAGATGGTTCGGGGGGCACTGAAGCTTTCTTT. Amino acids: CASSLDGSGGTEAFF.

This clone was observed once. The chain is built from TRBV14 and TRBJ2-1, with 8 bases identical to TRBD2. CDR3 length equals 15 residues. Germline V gives CDR1 SGHDN, CDR2 FVKESK. The V gene end was trimmed by 2 bases and the J gene end by 8 bases; junction bases not matched to a gene: 8. CDR3 DNA: TGTGCCAGCAGCCAACGCGCGGGAGGAGTCCATGAGCAGTTCTTC. Translated: CASSQRAGGVHEQFF.

The CDR3 DNA follows: TGTGCCAGCAGTTTATGGGGACTAGCGGGAGTCCTAGATACGCAGTATTTT. This translates into CASSLWGLAGVLDTQYF. The chain employs TRBV28 and TRBJ2-3; 14 bases align to TRBD2. The V gene's germline CDR1 is MDHEN and CDR2 SYDVKM. The junction had 4 bases not matched to a gene; V was cut back by 0 bases and J by 5 bases. The length of the CDR3 is 17 residues.

This chain links TRBV10-3 with TRBJ1-2; D is ambiguous. The CDR3 spans 13 residues. V was shortened by 3 bases and J by 8 bases, with 13 bases between the two germline ends. The germline V gene has CDR1 ENHRY and CDR2 SYGVKD. CDR3 DNA: TGTGCCATCAGTGATGGGAGGGTTGTGGGCTACACCTTC. Translation: CAISDGRVVGYTF.

As DNA, the CDR3 is TGTGCCAGCAGCTGGGGGGGTGCGGACGGTCTCTCTGGAAACACCATATATTTT. Amino acids: CASSWGGADGLSGNTIYF. The chain uses TRBV5-6 and TRBJ1-3, with D possibly being TRBD1 (5 bases). Trimming stripped 3 bases from V and 0 bases from J, with 19 bases between. The length of the CDR3 is 18 residues. Germline V gene sequence: CDR1 SGHDT, CDR2 YYEEEE. Combining the CDR3 with reference TRBV5-6 and TRBJ1-3 gives the whole variable domain DAGVTQSPTHLIKTRGQQVTLRCSPKSGHDTVSWYQQALGQGPQFIFQYYEEEERQRGNFPDRFSGHQFPNYSSELNVNALLLGDSALYLCASSWGGADGLSGNTIYFGEGSWLTVV.